Listed here are 16 T cell receptor beta chains from one sample, sequenced in a study of response to subunit inactivated influenza vaccine. Using its own MiXCR run on the RT-PCR reads, TCRdb lists one record per CDR3 protein. Here the sample spans hundreds of thousands of distinct CDR3 sequences, approximately 10% being singletons. In addition, the sample was reused for a study of T cells expressing NK-cell markers. As that report states: The cDNA for TCR beta came from 5'RACE template switching with UMIs.

The source was PBMCs from blood, collected on the day of vaccination. These TCRs come from a man aged 50 or older who received an inactivated influenza vaccine.

This clonotype was seen only a few times. J is TRBJ2-2 and V is TRBV7-2; a possible D gene is TRBD2 (5 bases). Looked up from germline, CDR1 is SGHTA and CDR2 is FQGNSA. The CDR3 runs 15 residues. Trimming removed 5 bases at V and 7 bases at J, with 17 bases between. This chain's CDR3 is CASSPASGLVGELFF. CDR3 in DNA: TGTGCCAGCAGCCCCGCCAGCGGTTTGGTCGGGGAGCTGTTTTTT. The full variable domain, with the rest looked up from reference TRBV7-2 and TRBJ2-2, is GAGVSQSPSNKVTEKGKDVELRCDPISGHTALYWYRQSLGQGLEFLIYFQGNSAPDKSGLPSDRFSAERTGGSVSTLTIQRTQQEDSAVYLCASSPASGLVGELFFGEGSRLTVL.

This clonotype was counted ten times or more. The gene calls are TRBV7-9 and TRBJ2-1, with unresolved D. With 4 bases removed from V and 14 bases from J, the gap between germline ends came to 12 bases. CDR3 length: 11 amino acids. The germline CDR1 and CDR2 sequences are SEHNR and FQNEAQ (reference sequence). CDR3 DNA sequence: TGTGCCAGCAGCTCCTCAGAGTCGGAGTTCTTC. It yields the protein CASSSSESEFF.

The sample holds a few counts of this clonotype. This chain's CDR3 is CSVVEAGANTGELFF. The CDR3 bases are TGCAGCGTTGTTGAGGCAGGGGCGAACACCGGGGAGCTGTTTTTT. The rearrangement uses TRBV29-1 and TRBJ2-2; tentatively, D is TRBD1 (6 bases). V gave up 4 bases and J gave up 0 bases, with 12 bases separating them. Looked up from germline, CDR1 is SQVTM and CDR2 is ANQGSEA. The CDR3 extends over 15 amino acids.

The chain recombines TRBV14 with TRBJ1-1, with 7 nucleotides matching TRBD1. V trimming: 4 bases; J trimming: 1 base; junction bases outside the gene matches: 6. Germline V CDR1 and CDR2: SGHDN, FVKESK. The CDR3 covers 15 residues. The CDR3 reads CASSPLTGRNTEAFF. In DNA, the CDR3 is TGTGCCAGCAGCCCCCTGACAGGGCGGAACACTGAAGCTTTCTTT.

The chain is built from TRBV5-1 and TRBJ1-3; 8 bases line up with TRBD1. Germline-derived CDR1 and CDR2 are SGHRS and YFSETQ. V dropped 4 bases and J dropped 0; count of bases not matched to a gene: 3. The CDR3 loop spans 15 amino acids. Here the CDR3 reads CASSVTGGSGNTIYF. Written as DNA, the CDR3 is TGCGCCAGCAGCGTAACAGGGGGCTCTGGAAACACCATATATTTT.

V gene TRBV25-1 combines with J gene TRBJ1-5; the D is unclear. This CDR3 region has 14 residues. With 5 bases removed from V and 7 bases from J, the gap between germline ends came to 15 bases. Germline-derived CDR1 and CDR2 are MGHDK and SYGVNS. CDR3 loop: CASSLQGPVQPQHF. CDR3 bases: TGTGCCAGCAGTTTGCAAGGGCCGGTGCAGCCCCAGCATTTT.

This sequence joins TRBV28 and TRBJ2-7; 9 nucleotides match TRBD1. Germline CDR1 and CDR2: MDHEN and SYDVKM. After removal of 2 bases from V and 4 bases from J, the junction contained 9 bases not matched to a gene. The CDR3 loop spans 16 amino acids. For the CDR3, the DNA is TGTGCCAGCAGTTTAGGGGGGACAGGGTTTTTTTACGAGCAGTACTTC. It yields the protein CASSLGGTGFFYEQYF.

This clonotype was observed a few times. J is TRBJ2-7 and V is TRBV5-1; the D is unclear. V dropped 0 bases and J dropped 6 bases, with 10 bases sitting between them. The CDR3 is 13 amino acids. In germline, CDR1 is SGHRS, CDR2 YFSETQ. CDR3 nucleotides: TGCGCCAGCAGCTTGGAGGCACACTTCGAGCAGTACTTC. Amino acid sequence: CASSLEAHFEQYF.

The V and J genes are TRBV12-3 or TRBV12-4 and TRBJ1-1; maybe TRBD1 (6 bases). The CDR3 loop spans 13 amino acids. V dropped 7 bases and J dropped 4 bases, with 13 bases sitting between them. DNA of the CDR3: TGTGCCAGCAAATGGCAAGGGGGCACTGAAGCTTTCTTT. Translation: CASKWQGGTEAFF.

This clonotype was counted only a few times. The chain employs TRBV3-1 and TRBJ1-5; no reliable D call. This CDR3 is built from 17 residues. Germline V gene sequence: CDR1 LGHDT, CDR2 YNNKEL (reference sequence). Trimming cost V 4 bases and J 0 bases, with 16 bases left between them. CDR3 DNA sequence: TGTGCCAGCAGCCCGGGAGGTGTGGGGATTAGCAATCAGCCCCAGCATTTT. Protein: CASSPGGVGISNQPQHF.

The gene calls are TRBV29-1 and TRBJ2-5, with D maybe TRBD1 (5 bases). This CDR3 is built from 13 residues. Trimming removed 0 bases at V and 6 bases at J, with 11 bases between. CDR1 SQVTM and CDR2 ANQGSEA come from the germline V gene. The CDR3, as DNA: TGCAGCGTTGAAGAAATGCAGGGTCAGACCCAGTACTTC. Its translation is CSVEEMQGQTQYF.

V gene TRBV30 combines with J gene TRBJ2-4, with 8 bases matching TRBD2. Germline-derived CDR1 and CDR2 are GTSNPN and SVGIG (reference sequence). The CDR3 is 19 residues long. Trimming removed 0 bases from V and 1 base from J; junction bases left unmatched: 14. The CDR3 sequence: CAWSVPYPPGRAAKNIQYF. Written as DNA, the CDR3 is TGTGCCTGGAGTGTACCCTACCCTCCCGGGAGGGCTGCCAAAAACATTCAGTACTTC.

The V and J genes are TRBV25-1 and TRBJ2-4, with D hard to call. Germline CDR1 reads MGHDK; CDR2 reads SYGVNS. V lost 4 bases to trimming and J lost 5 bases, with 6 bases between them. This CDR3 comprises 12 residues. CDR3 sequence reads: CASSGFENIQYF. DNA of the CDR3: TGTGCCAGCAGTGGATTTGAAAACATTCAGTACTTC.

This clonotype was counted only a few times. The chain carries TRBV7-8 and TRBJ2-7, with 8 bases identical to TRBD2. The CDR3 consists of 16 residues. Trimming removed 5 bases from V and 3 bases from J; junction bases left unmatched: 12. The germline CDR1 and CDR2 sequences are SGHVS and FQNEAQ. CDR3 sequence (DNA): TGTGCCAGCAGCCAAGGGAGGGCGGGGGGCAACTACGAGCAGTACTTC. As protein: CASSQGRAGGNYEQYF.

There are many counts of this clonotype. The chain joins TRBV20-1 to TRBJ1-1; TRBD1 is a possible D gene (6 bases). The CDR3 is 15 amino acids. V was trimmed by 2 bases and J by 5 bases, leaving 18 bases between them. Germline lookup yields CDR1 DFQATT and CDR2 SNEGSKA (reference sequence). CDR3: CSARPPRTAGTEAFF. The DNA for the CDR3 is TGCAGTGCTAGACCCCCTAGGACAGCGGGGACTGAAGCTTTCTTT.

The chain has TRBV12-3 or TRBV12-4 and TRBJ1-6; no reliable D call. This CDR3 spans 14 amino acids. Trimming took 0 bases from V and 10 from J, leaving 10 bases between them. Here the CDR3 reads CASSLARSGSPLHF. The CDR3, as DNA: TGTGCCAGCAGTTTAGCCCGTTCGGGCTCACCCCTCCACTTT.